This T cell receptor (beta chain) was captured by sequencing in a study of blood T cell repertoires in COVID-19. In the study's own analysis: Reference gene primers were amplified, and this amplification served to estimate nucleated cell counts. Generated by immunoSEQ multiplex PCR, the TCRdb table keeps only in-frame clones and is missing some. The V and J calls and clone size are taken from that table; D and trimming were inferred from the DNA. The sample consists of around 61,000 clones, 89% of them appearing once. V gave up 3 bases and J gave up 7 bases; unmatched junction bases: 11. From germline, CDR1 is KGHSH and CDR2 LQKENI. The CDR3 sequence is 17 residues long.

The rearrangement joins TRBV18 to TRBJ2-2, with 10 bases that match TRBD2. Sequences were obtained from peripheral blood. The clonotype comes from a woman aged 55-75 years with COVID-19, enrolled during active disease. CDR3 in amino acids: CASSPGSSGRRVGELFF. CDR3 DNA: TGTGCCAGCTCACCTGGATCTAGCGGGAGACGGGTCGGGGAGCTGTTTTTT.